These 29 T cell receptor beta chains were all obtained from the same sample, sequenced in a study of identical twins (dated by TCRdb to about 2016). The library was generated by 5' RACE. TCRdb shows the sequencer as Illumina HiSeq 2000. Using fastp trimming at Q25 and MiXCR clonotype assembly, TCRdb reanalyzed the public sequencing data and kept in-frame beta chains. Each record represents a unique CDR3 protein, reported with the most common genes and DNA among its rows. This sample holds about 390,000 distinct CDR3 sequences; around 9% were observed only once. 8% to 9.5% of the sample rests with the top ten. The sequenced sample was naive T cells sorted from blood. Explained via the paper, the cell subset or site label denotes: cells isolated with a human naive T-cell isolation kit. These receptors were collected from a woman between 45 and 65 years old in good health.

This clonotype was picked up a small number of times. The chain combines TRBV20-1 with TRBJ2-3; 10 nucleotides agree with TRBD1. The CDR3 contains 15 residues. The germline gives CDR1 DFQATT, CDR2 SNEGSKA (reference sequence). The V gene end was trimmed by 6 bases and the J gene end by 6 bases; junction bases not matched to a gene: 12. The CDR3 region is CSARSGDRGSDTQYF. The DNA for the CDR3 is TGCAGTGCCCGTTCAGGGGACAGGGGTTCGGATACGCAGTATTTT.

This clonotype was observed a few times. The chain uses TRBV5-1 and TRBJ1-1; D is uncertain. CDR3 length: 14 residues. Germline V gives CDR1 SGHRS, CDR2 YFSETQ. Trimming removed 0 bases at V and 4 bases at J, with 10 bases between. The DNA of the CDR3 is TGCGCCAGCAGCTTGGGACTGGCGGGCACTGAAGCTTTCTTT. Translating it yields CASSLGLAGTEAFF.

The V and J genes are TRBV10-3 and TRBJ2-1, with 9 positions matching TRBD2. Germline V CDR1 and CDR2: ENHRY, SYGVKD. The V segment lost 8 bases and the J segment 3 bases; nucleotides outside the gene matches: 5. The CDR3 totals 14 residues. The CDR3 is CAIRPSGNYNEQFF. As DNA, the CDR3 is TGTGCCATCCGCCCTAGCGGGAACTACAATGAGCAGTTCTTC.

This clonotype has a handful of counts. The chain links TRBV12-3 or TRBV12-4 to TRBJ2-7, with 7 nucleotides matching TRBD2. Germline trimming cut 3 bases from V and 6 bases from J; bases unmatched to any gene: 2. CDR3 length equals 12 residues. CDR3 in DNA: TGTGCCAGCAGTTTCGGGACTATCGAGCAGTACTTC. It translates to CASSFGTIEQYF.

This clonotype was detected only a few times. The chain links TRBV12-3 or TRBV12-4 to TRBJ2-1, with 7 bases lining up with TRBD2. The ends lost 3 bases at V and 1 base at J; junction bases unmatched: 12. The CDR3 runs to 18 residues. The CDR3 region is CASSFRPGTGGSYNEQFF. CDR3 DNA sequence: TGTGCCAGCAGTTTTCGGCCGGGAACGGGAGGTTCCTACAATGAGCAGTTCTTC.

At least ten counts were recorded for this clonotype. The chain joins TRBV29-1 to TRBJ1-4; D is unclear. In germline, CDR1 is SQVTM, CDR2 ANQGSEA. Trimming shortened V by 4 bases and J by 7 bases, and 13 bases separated the two germline ends. The CDR3 length is 13 residues. As DNA, the CDR3 is TGCAGCGTTGCGGGTTTACTTTCTGAAAAACTGTTTTTT. Amino acid sequence: CSVAGLLSEKLFF.

The chain joins TRBV5-5 to TRBJ1-1, with D perhaps matching TRBD1 (5 bases). V lost 0 bases and J 7 bases, leaving 13 bases between the germline ends. Germline V gene sequence: CDR1 SGHKS, CDR2 YYEKEE (reference sequence). The CDR3 runs to 14 residues. In DNA, the CDR3 is TGTGCCAGCAGCTTGGGATCCGGGGCCGATGAAGCTTTCTTT. Its translation: CASSLGSGADEAFF.

The V gene is TRBV20-1, the J gene TRBJ2-1, with 9 bases aligning to TRBD2. V dropped 5 bases and J dropped 5; count of bases not matched to a gene: 19. The CDR3 extends over 18 amino acids. Germline V CDR1 and CDR2: DFQATT, SNEGSKA (reference sequence). The CDR3 reads CSAFAGGSGRYGHNEQFF. As DNA, the CDR3 is TGCAGTGCTTTTGCGGGCGGTAGCGGGAGATACGGCCACAATGAGCAGTTCTTC.

J is TRBJ2-2 and V is TRBV28; 10 bases are a match to TRBD1. Germline trimming cut 3 bases from V and 6 bases from J; bases unmatched to any gene: 1. CDR3 length equals 14 residues. The germline CDR1 and CDR2 sequences are MDHEN and SYDVKM. The CDR3 nucleotides read TGTGCCAGCAGTTTCGGACAGGGGGCCGGGGAGCTGTTTTTT. Translated: CASSFGQGAGELFF.

The chain uses TRBV7-9 and TRBJ1-1, with 8 bases lining up with TRBD1. The CDR3 runs to 15 residues. CDR1 and CDR2 from the germline V gene are SEHNR and FQNEAQ (reference sequence). Trimming removed 10 bases from V and 1 base from J; junction bases left unmatched: 11. CDR3 DNA sequence: TGTGCCAACCGAGATATCCAGGGGGCGAACACTGAAGCTTTCTTT. It is translated as CANRDIQGANTEAFF.

The chain combines TRBV3-1 with TRBJ1-5; D is perhaps TRBD1 (5 bases). V was pared by 1 base and J by 7 bases, with 14 bases between. Germline-derived CDR1 and CDR2 are LGHDT and YNNKEL (reference sequence). The CDR3 is 15 amino acids. In nucleotides, the CDR3 is TGTGCCAGCAGCCAAGGGATCGGGGGGAACCAGCCCCAGCATTTT. This codes for CASSQGIGGNQPQHF.

This clonotype was seen repeatedly, ten times or more. The J gene is TRBJ1-5, the V gene TRBV5-1; D may be TRBD1 (5 bases). The CDR3 totals 15 residues. Germline V gene data show CDR1 as SGHRS and CDR2 as YFSETQ. V was shortened by 0 bases and J by 8 bases, with 15 bases between the two germline ends. CDR3 protein: CASSLAGRYEEPQHF. CDR3 nucleotides: TGCGCCAGCAGCTTGGCAGGGAGGTACGAAGAGCCCCAGCATTTT.

This clonotype was found many times. The chain combines TRBV7-9 with TRBJ1-6; D is undetermined. CDR1 is SEHNR, CDR2 FQNEAQ, per germline (reference sequence). V was clipped by 4 bases and J by 5 bases, with 9 bases between them. The CDR3 loop spans 14 amino acids. The CDR3 sequence: CASSSRRNNSPLHF. The CDR3 nucleotides read TGTGCCAGCAGCTCCCGACGGAATAATTCACCCCTCCACTTT.

This clonotype has just a few counts. J is TRBJ2-7 and V is TRBV11-2; D unclear. The V gene lost 6 bases and the J gene lost 1 base, with 10 bases spanning the gap. The CDR3 consists of 13 residues. The germline V gene encodes CDR1 SGHAT and CDR2 FQNNGV. The CDR3 reads CASRRRLSYEQYF. CDR3 DNA: TGTGCCAGCAGAAGACGGCTTTCCTACGAGCAGTACTTC.

In this sample, this clonotype turned up many times. The chain links TRBV11-2 to TRBJ2-1; possible D gene TRBD2, 7 bases. Germline CDR1 reads SGHAT; CDR2 reads FQNNGV. CDR3 length equals 17 residues. The V and J ends lost 1 base and 6 bases respectively, with 19 bases between them. Here the CDR3 DNA reads TGTGCCAGCAGCTTAGGGACCGGTAGGGGGAGGGGCAATGAGCAGTTCTTC. Translated, it gives CASSLGTGRGRGNEQFF.

The chain links TRBV5-1 to TRBJ1-2; TRBD1 might be the D (6 bases). Germline V lookup: CDR1 SGHRS, CDR2 YFSETQ. The CDR3 length is 13 residues. V lost 4 bases, J lost 7 bases, and 14 bases lay in between. CDR3 DNA sequence: TGCGCCAGCAGCGTACAGGGTTTTTTTGGCTACACCTTC. The encoded protein is CASSVQGFFGYTF.

This clonotype was seen many times. This rearrangement joins TRBV6-5 to TRBJ2-7, with D unclear. V shed 2 bases and J shed 0 bases, with 5 bases lying between them. CDR3 length: 13 residues. Germline lookup yields CDR1 MNHEY and CDR2 SVGAGI. The CDR3 DNA is TGTGCCAGCAGTTACACTATCTCCTACGAGCAGTACTTC. Translating it yields CASSYTISYEQYF.

This clonotype was counted only a few times. The chain has TRBV30 and TRBJ2-7; a possible D gene is TRBD1 (6 bases). CDR1 is GTSNPN, CDR2 SVGIG, per germline (reference sequence). V was shortened by 0 bases and J by 8 bases, with 14 bases between the two germline ends. CDR3 size: 13 residues. CDR3 amino acids: CAWSVQGPAQQYV. Here the CDR3 DNA reads TGTGCCTGGAGTGTCCAGGGGCCAGCTCAGCAGTACGTC.

This clonotype was counted a few times. This sequence joins TRBV15 and TRBJ2-7; the match to TRBD1 covers 11 bases. This CDR3 is 14 amino acids long. Germline loops: CDR1 LNHNV, CDR2 YYDKDF (reference sequence). The junction had 1 base not matched to a gene; V was cut back by 5 bases and J by 1 base. CDR3 DNA: TGTGCCACCAGCGGACAGGGGGCATCCTACGAGCAGTACTTC. Translation: CATSGQGASYEQYF. Combining the CDR3 with reference TRBV15 and TRBJ2-7 gives the whole variable domain DAMVIQNPRYQVTQFGKPVTLSCSQTLNHNVMYWYQQKSSQAPKLLFHYYDKDFNNEADTPDNFQSRRPNTSFCFLDIRSPGLGDTAMYLCATSGQGASYEQYFGPGTRLTVT.

This clonotype was recorded at least ten times. The rearrangement links TRBV6-6 to TRBJ2-1; D unclear. The CDR3 totals 11 residues. CDR1 and CDR2 from the germline V gene are MNHNY and SVGAGI (reference sequence). The V end lost 6 bases, the J end lost 7 bases, and 7 bases lay between the germline ends. The CDR3 DNA follows: TGTGCCAGCAGGGTCGGGAATGAGCAGTTCTTC. Protein product: CASRVGNEQFF.

This clonotype has at least ten counts. The chain combines TRBV4-1 with TRBJ2-1; D might be TRBD1 or TRBD2, each matching 6 bases. The CDR3 length is 13 residues. V lost 4 bases to trimming and J lost 5 bases, with 9 bases between them. Germline V gene sequence: CDR1 MGHRA, CDR2 YSYEKL. In nucleotides, the CDR3 is TGCGCCAGCAGCCCAAGGGGGGACAATGAGCAGTTCTTC. It yields the protein CASSPRGDNEQFF.

For this clonotype: This may be a read error, as it is one base from a much larger clone. The rearrangement uses TRBV12-3 or TRBV12-4 and TRBJ2-2; 12 bases match TRBD2. This CDR3 has 17 amino acids. CDR3 bases: TGTGCCAGCACTCCTCCGACTAGCGGGAGTGTCACCGGGGAGCCGTTTTTT. Residues: CASTPPTSGSVTGEPFF.

A few counts support this clonotype. The V call is TRBV12-3 or TRBV12-4, the J call TRBJ2-1; 11 bases match TRBD1. This CDR3 has 15 residues. V shed 8 bases and J 10 bases; nucleotides not matched to a gene: 13. The CDR3 is CASAPGRDRGEEQFF. CDR3 nucleotide sequence: TGTGCCAGCGCCCCGGGCCGGGACAGGGGGGAGGAGCAGTTCTTC.

In its sample, this clonotype was seen many times. The chain links TRBV24-1 to TRBJ2-2; 12 nucleotides match TRBD2. Unmatched junction bases numbered 5, after V lost 7 bases and J lost 6 bases. The germline V gene encodes CDR1 KGHDR and CDR2 SFDVKD. The CDR3 is made up of 15 amino acids. The CDR3 loop is CATSYLAGGPGELFF. CDR3 sequence (DNA): TGTGCCACCAGCTACCTAGCGGGAGGGCCCGGGGAGCTGTTTTTT.

The genes are TRBV9 and TRBJ1-4, with 7 bases matching TRBD1. Germline V lookup: CDR1 SGDLS, CDR2 YYNGEE. The CDR3 totals 14 residues. Germline trimming cut 0 bases from V and 8 bases from J; bases unmatched to any gene: 4. CDR3 DNA sequence: TGTGCCAGCAGCGTAGGACAGGGTGGGGAAAAACTGTTTTTT. Its protein is CASSVGQGGEKLFF.

In its sample, this clonotype was seen once. The J gene is TRBJ2-1, the V gene TRBV20-1; D is ambiguous. Germline CDR1 DFQATT, CDR2 SNEGSKA (reference sequence). V was clipped by 6 bases and J by 0 bases, with 12 bases between them. The length of the CDR3 is 14 residues. The CDR3 loop is CSAVPESSYNEQFF. The DNA for the CDR3 is TGCAGTGCCGTACCTGAGAGCTCCTACAATGAGCAGTTCTTC.

This chain joins TRBV20-1 and TRBJ1-2; tentatively, D is TRBD1 (5 bases). There are 13 residues in the CDR3. Germline CDR1 DFQATT, CDR2 SNEGSKA (reference sequence). Trimming shortened V by 3 bases and J by 4 bases, and 12 bases separated the two germline ends. CDR3: CSAREGRTYGYTF. The CDR3, as DNA: TGCAGTGCTAGGGAGGGACGGACCTATGGCTACACCTTC.

The chain joins TRBV5-1 to TRBJ1-1, with 10 bases lining up with TRBD1. Germline trimming cut 4 bases from V and 1 base from J; bases unmatched to any gene: 4. CDR1 is SGHRS, CDR2 YFSETQ, per germline. The CDR3 runs to 15 residues. The CDR3 DNA is TGCGCCAGCAGCCGGGGGACAGGGGAGAACACTGAAGCTTTCTTT. Encoded protein: CASSRGTGENTEAFF.

This clonotype was counted at least ten times. The chain has TRBV5-1 and TRBJ2-2, with 8 bases that match TRBD1. V gave up 5 bases and J gave up 1 base; unmatched junction bases: 4. The CDR3 length is 15 residues. Germline CDR1 reads SGHRS; CDR2 reads YFSETQ. DNA for the CDR3: TGCGCCAGCAGATCCGGGACAGGGAACACCGGGGAGCTGTTTTTT. It codes for CASRSGTGNTGELFF.